This T cell receptor beta chain was profiled in a study of cytomegalovirus exposure and HLA in healthy donors. Across the whole study: As released early, the data held approximately 80 million unique TCRs from HLA-typed donors. The study placed around 85% of its roughly 400 genotyped donors in the Caucasian-associated ancestry cluster.

Comments on this clone: Its target is not known.

Regarding the study as a whole: An apparent linkage of common viral pathogens to several of the most significant clusters emerged in a later analysis. As was reported, the HLA-A and HLA-B alleles of most subjects were accurately predicted from TCR beta sequences.

With 60 Vbeta and 13 Jbeta primers, the PCR was carried out. The protocol was immunoSEQ multiplex PCR, while the TCRdb copy is restricted to in-frame clones and leaves out a portion. The profile covers fewer than 150,000 clones, with 70% to 80% appearing a single time and 2.7% taken by the ten largest. The germline V gene has CDR1 LGHNT and CDR2 FRNRAP. This CDR3 region has 14 residues. The germline V and J ends were trimmed by 1 base and 4 bases, with 8 bases remaining between them. This clonotype was obtained from a woman aged 40 to 50 in good health and CMV-seropositive. Sample: PBMCs. The chain couples TRBV12-5 to TRBJ2-1, with no clear D. The CDR3 DNA reads as TGTGCTAGTGGTTTGGAAGCGAGATACAATGAGCAGTTCTTC. Its translation: CASGLEARYNEQFF.